Given below is one T cell receptor (beta chain) in context. The data were produced by immunoSEQ multiplex PCR, yet TCRdb's version contains in-frame clones alone and is incomplete. The sample lists roughly 68,000 clones; more than 75% were seen once. The record originates from a study of glioma-infiltrating T cells after dendritic cell vaccination. Trimming shortened V by 0 bases and J by 5 bases, and 9 bases separated the two germline ends. CDR1 LNHNV and CDR2 YYDKDF come from the germline V gene (reference sequence). This CDR3 has 14 residues. The source was blood, collected before dendritic cell vaccination. The source is a human donor with glioblastoma. The chain recombines TRBV15 with TRBJ2-3; D not certain. DNA for the CDR3: TGTGCCACCAGCAGAGATCTAAGATTAGATACGCAGTATTTT. This gives the protein CATSRDLRLDTQYF.